These 4 T cell receptor beta chains were sequenced from one sample in a study of T cell repertoires in cytomegalovirus infection (dated by TCRdb to the late 2010s). TCRdb shows the sequencer as Illumina HiSeq 1500. Using fastp at Q25 and MiXCR, TCRdb reprocessed the public reads and kept productive beta chains. Duplicate CDR3 protein sequences are folded into a single record with the most common DNA and genes. Within this sample are about 160,000 distinct CDR3 sequences, with about 22% of them counted one time only. Roughly 27% of the sample lies in the top ten. The antigens for these receptors are not known. The label giving this sample's treatment or condition can be read as: in vitro stimulation with specific CMV peptide epitopes to enrich CMV-specific T cells. The sequences come from CD8+ T cells from cultured PBMCs, collected from culture after CMV antigen stimulation. These receptors were taken from a human donor in good health (CMV status not recorded). Some clones in this sample may be carry-over from other donors' samples.

The rearrangement joins TRBV7-3 to TRBJ2-2; D not certain. Trimming shortened V by 5 bases and J by 6 bases, and 7 bases separated the two germline ends. Germline CDR1 is SGHTA and CDR2 is FQGTGA. CDR3 length: 12 amino acids. CDR3: CASSPLAGELFF. DNA of the CDR3: TGTGCCAGCAGCCCCTTGGCCGGGGAGCTGTTTTTT.

This clonotype was seen a few times. The chain links TRBV6-1 to TRBJ2-2; 10 positions agree with TRBD2. The germline gives CDR1 MNHNS, CDR2 SASEGT. The CDR3 totals 16 residues. Germline trimming cut 10 bases from V and 4 bases from J; bases unmatched to any gene: 12. This CDR3 is CAIYRASGGGTGELFF. The CDR3 nucleotides read TGTGCCATCTACAGGGCCAGCGGGGGGGGCACCGGGGAGCTGTTTTTT.

This clonotype appeared a few times. The V gene is TRBV7-6, the J gene TRBJ2-1; 11 nucleotides line up with TRBD2. V gave up 5 bases and J gave up 8 bases; unmatched junction bases: 5. Germline CDR1 reads SGHVS; CDR2 reads FNYEAQ. The CDR3 sequence is 14 residues long. CDR3 sequence: CASSQRTSGHEQFF. DNA of the CDR3: TGTGCCAGCAGCCAGAGGACTAGCGGGCATGAGCAGTTCTTC.

This clonotype was found a few times. The chain carries TRBV5-5 and TRBJ2-1, with D perhaps matching TRBD1 (6 bases). The germline gives CDR1 SGHKS, CDR2 YYEKEE (reference sequence). Trimming removed 0 bases at V and 2 bases at J, with 12 bases between. This CDR3 comprises 16 residues. The CDR3, as DNA: TGTGCCAGCAGCTTGGATGAACAGGGAACCTACAATGAGCAGTTCTTC. As protein: CASSLDEQGTYNEQFF. Using reference TRBV5-5 and TRBJ2-1 for the parts outside the CDR3, the full variable domain is DAGVTQSPTHLIKTRGQQVTLRCSPISGHKSVSWYQQVLGQGPQFIFQYYEKEERGRGNFPDRFSARQFPNYSSELNVNALLLGDSALYLCASSLDEQGTYNEQFFGPGTRLTVL.